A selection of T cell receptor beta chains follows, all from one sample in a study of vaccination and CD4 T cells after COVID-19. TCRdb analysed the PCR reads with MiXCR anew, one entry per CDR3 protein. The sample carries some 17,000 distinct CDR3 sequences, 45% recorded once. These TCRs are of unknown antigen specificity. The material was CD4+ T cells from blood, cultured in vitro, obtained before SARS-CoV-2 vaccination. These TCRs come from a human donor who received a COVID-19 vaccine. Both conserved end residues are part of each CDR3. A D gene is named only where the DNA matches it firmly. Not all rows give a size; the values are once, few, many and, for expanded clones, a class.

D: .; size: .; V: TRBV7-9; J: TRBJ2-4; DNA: TGTGCCAGCAGCTTAGCGGGCCTGGGGGGCATTCAGTACTTC; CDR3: CASSLAGLGGIQYF
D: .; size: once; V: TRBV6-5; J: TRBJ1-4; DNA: TGTGCCAGCAGTTACGTCGGCGTCGAGTCAACTAATGAAAAACTGTTTTTT; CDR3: CASSYVGVESTNEKLFF
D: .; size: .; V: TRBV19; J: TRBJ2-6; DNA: TGTGCCAGTAGTATTACTAGGTCTGGGGCCAACGTCCTGACTTTC; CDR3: CASSITRSGANVLTF
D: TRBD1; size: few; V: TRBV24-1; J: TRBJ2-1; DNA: TGTGCCACCAGTGAGGGGGCAGGGGGTATGAATGAGCAGTTCTTC; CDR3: CATSEGAGGMNEQFF
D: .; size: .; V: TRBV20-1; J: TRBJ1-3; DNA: TGCAGTGCTAGAGATCCTGAGGGAGGCGCTGGAAACACCATATATTTT; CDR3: CSARDPEGGAGNTIYF
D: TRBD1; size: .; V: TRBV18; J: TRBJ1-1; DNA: TGTGCCAGCTCACCGTTACCGGGACAGGGCGCTGAAGCTTTCTTT; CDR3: CASSPLPGQGAEAFF
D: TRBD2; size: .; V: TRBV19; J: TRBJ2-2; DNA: TGTGCCAGTAGTCCTAGCGGGGGGAACGGGGAGCTGTTTTTT; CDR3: CASSPSGGNGELFF
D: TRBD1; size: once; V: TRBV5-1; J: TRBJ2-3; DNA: TGCGCCAGCAGCCAACAGGGGACGACAGATACGCAGTATTTT; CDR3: CASSQQGTTDTQYF
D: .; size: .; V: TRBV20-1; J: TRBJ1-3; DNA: TGCAGTGCCCGAGGGGGGGGCCTGGGGAACACCATATATTTT; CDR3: CSARGGGLGNTIYF
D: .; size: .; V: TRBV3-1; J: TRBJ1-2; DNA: TGTGCCAGCAGCCCGGACACTTTCAGAGGCTACACCTTC; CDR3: CASSPDTFRGYTF
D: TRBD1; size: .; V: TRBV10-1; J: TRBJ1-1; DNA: TGCGCCAGCAGCCCGGGACAGGAATCCGCTTTCTTT; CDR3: CASSPGQESAFF
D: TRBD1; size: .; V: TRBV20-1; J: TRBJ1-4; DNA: TGCAGTGCTAGCCCGGACAGGGCCTTTGGGGGACTGTTTTTT; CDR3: CSASPDRAFGGLFF
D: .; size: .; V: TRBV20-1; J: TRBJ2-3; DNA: TGCAGTGCTAGAGTAGCCCAGACCCTCCGGGACACAGATACGCAGTATTTT; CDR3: CSARVAQTLRDTDTQYF
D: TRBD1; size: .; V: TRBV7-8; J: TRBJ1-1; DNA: TGTGCCAGCAGCTTAGACCCCCCAGGGGGAGGGGACACTGAAGCTTTCTTT; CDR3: CASSLDPPGGGDTEAFF
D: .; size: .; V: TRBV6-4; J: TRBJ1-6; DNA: TGTGCCAGCAGTCGTGACCGAGATAATTCACCCCTCCACTTT; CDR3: CASSRDRDNSPLHF
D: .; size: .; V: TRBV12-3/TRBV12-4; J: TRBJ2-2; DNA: TGTGCCAGCAGTTCCCCTTTGGGCGGTCGTGAAGTCGGGGAGCTGTTTTTT; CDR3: CASSSPLGGREVGELFF
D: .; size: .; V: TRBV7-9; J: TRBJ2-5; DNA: TGTGCCAGCAGTTTGAGACAGGACGCTCAAGAGACCCAGTACTTC; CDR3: CASSLRQDAQETQYF
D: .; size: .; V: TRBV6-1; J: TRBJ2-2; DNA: TGTGCCACAACAACCACTCGGGCGAACACCGGGGAGCTGTTTTTT; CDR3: CATTTTRANTGELFF